Shown below are 30 T cell receptor beta chains from a single sample sequenced in a study of blood T cell repertoires in COVID-19. TCRdb's copy holds only in-frame clones and misses some; the assay was immunoSEQ multiplex PCR. This table has 250,000 to 350,000 clones, approximately 89% appearing once. Input material: peripheral blood. The receptors shown here come from a woman in her sixties with acute or convalescent COVID-19.

V is TRBV28 and J is TRBJ2-7; a weak D match, TRBD2 (6 bases). Trimming cost V 3 bases and J 5 bases, with 20 bases left between them. The CDR3 runs 16 residues. Looked up from germline, CDR1 is MDHEN and CDR2 is SYDVKM. The CDR3 loop reads CASSFVGGRGLNEQYF. The CDR3 DNA reads as TGTGCCAGCAGTTTCGTTGGAGGGAGAGGTCTAAACGAGCAGTACTTC. The whole variable domain, remainder taken from reference TRBV28 and TRBJ2-7, is DVKVTQSSRYLVKRTGEKVFLECVQDMDHENMFWYRQDPGLGLRLIYFSYDVKMKEKGDIPEGYSVSREKKERFSLILESASTNQTSMYLCASSFVGGRGLNEQYFGPGTRLTVT.

V usage is TRBV5-6 and J usage is TRBJ1-2; unclear D gene. Trimming removed 8 bases from V and 8 bases from J, with 13 bases in between. From germline, CDR1 is SGHDT and CDR2 YYEEEE. The CDR3 has 11 residues. DNA for the CDR3: TGTGCCAGTTCTATTGGTTCGGGCTACACCTTC. Protein product: CASSIGSGYTF.

J is TRBJ1-2 and V is TRBV28; 7 bases map to TRBD1. This CDR3 contains 13 residues. CDR1 is MDHEN, CDR2 SYDVKM, per germline. V trimming: 8 bases; J trimming: 11 bases; junction bases outside the gene matches: 14. The CDR3 protein is CASHIPGQRLYTF. In nucleotides, the CDR3 is TGTGCCAGCCACATCCCGGGACAGCGTCTGTACACCTTC.

This chain connects TRBV5-4 to TRBJ1-2; weak D call: TRBD1 (5 bases). Germline V CDR1 and CDR2: SGHNT, YYREEE (reference sequence). Trimming removed 4 bases from V and 12 bases from J, with 19 bases in between. The CDR3 extends over 13 amino acids. Here the CDR3 DNA reads TGTGCCAGCAGCCCGCCCGGGACTCACGGTGACACCTTC. It translates to CASSPPGTHGDTF. Variable domain in full (rest from reference TRBV5-4 and TRBJ1-2): ETGVTQSPTHLIKTRGQQVTLRCSSQSGHNTVSWYQQALGQGPQFIFQYYREEENGRGNFPPRFSGLQFPNYSSELNVNALELDDSALYLCASSPPGTHGDTFGSGTRLTVV.

The chain uses TRBV10-3 and TRBJ2-3; TRBD1 aligns across 8 bases. V lost 5 bases, J lost 1 base, and 5 bases stayed unmatched. The CDR3 length is 15 residues. CDR1 and CDR2 from the germline V gene are ENHRY and SYGVKD. In DNA, the CDR3 is TGTGCCATCAGTAGACAGGGGAAGGGCACAGATACGCAGTATTTT. Translating it yields CAISRQGKGTDTQYF.

The CDR3 sequence: CSVTTGQTYGYTF. The CDR3 region has the DNA TGCAGCGTTACTACTGGACAAACCTATGGCTACACCTTC. V is TRBV29-1 and J is TRBJ1-2; D is perhaps TRBD1 (5 bases). The germline V and J ends were trimmed by 5 bases and 4 bases, with 14 bases remaining between them. Germline CDR1 is SQVTM and CDR2 is ANQGSEA. The CDR3 is 13 residues long.

The rearrangement links TRBV10-3 to TRBJ1-5; D is uncertain. V was cut by 2 bases and J by 11 bases, with 19 bases left in between. CDR1 is ENHRY and CDR2 is SYGVKD in the germline V gene. The CDR3 length is 15 residues. The CDR3 DNA sequence: TGTGCCATCAGTGAGGGGTTGCGTGGAGGGATGTCCCAGCATTTT. This codes for CAISEGLRGGMSQHF.

The chain employs TRBV5-1 and TRBJ2-1; weak D call: TRBD1 (5 bases). Germline V CDR1 and CDR2: SGHRS, YFSETQ. The germline V and J ends were trimmed by 2 bases and 2 bases, with 14 bases remaining between them. The CDR3 is made up of 16 amino acids. CDR3 in amino acids: CASSLVTVIAYNEQFF. As DNA, the CDR3 is TGCGCCAGCAGCTTAGTGACAGTAATCGCCTACAATGAGCAGTTCTTC.

This chain joins TRBV4-1 and TRBJ1-1, with D perhaps matching TRBD1 (6 bases). Germline CDR1 reads MGHRA; CDR2 reads YSYEKL. The CDR3 has 14 residues. Trimming left V 2 bases short and J 5 bases short, with 12 bases between. The CDR3 nucleotides read TGCGCCAGCAGCCAAAGCAGGGGATCAACTGAAGCTTTCTTT. Its protein is CASSQSRGSTEAFF.

The chain employs TRBV24-1 and TRBJ1-2, with D possibly matching TRBD1 (6 bases). The CDR3 length is 14 residues. CDR1 and CDR2 (germline): KGHDR, SFDVKD. Trimming stripped 2 bases from V and 6 bases from J, with 12 bases between. CDR3 coding DNA: TGTGCCACCAGTGATTATGGCAGGGGCCATGGCTACACCTTC. Translation: CATSDYGRGHGYTF.

V gene TRBV18 combines with J gene TRBJ1-5; D may be TRBD1 (6 bases). The CDR3 covers 15 residues. Germline CDR1 KGHSH, CDR2 LQKENI. V lost 8 bases and J lost 0, with 14 bases in between. The CDR3 DNA sequence: TGTGCCAGCACCGGGGGGGGCTATAGCAATCAGCCCCAGCATTTT. Protein: CASTGGGYSNQPQHF.

The chain combines TRBV5-6 with TRBJ1-5; 7 nucleotides align to TRBD1. The CDR3 has 14 residues. CDR1 is SGHDT, CDR2 YYEEEE, per germline. The junction had 1 base not matched to a gene; V was cut back by 2 bases and J by 2 bases. Here the CDR3 DNA reads TGTGCCAGCAGCTTCACAGGGGGCAATCAGCCCCAGCATTTT. Protein: CASSFTGGNQPQHF.

CDR3 residues: CASSLVGRGLAGENEQFF. The CDR3 coding sequence is TGTGCCAGCAGTTTAGTGGGCCGGGGACTAGCGGGGGAGAATGAGCAGTTCTTC. The gene calls are TRBV28 and TRBJ2-1; TRBD2 aligns across 14 bases. Per germline, CDR1 MDHEN and CDR2 SYDVKM. CDR3 size: 18 residues. V was clipped by 2 bases and J by 7 bases; unmatched bases: 10.

The genes are TRBV6-5 and TRBJ1-1; no clear D. The CDR3 contains 13 residues. Germline V gene lookup returns CDR1 MNHEY and CDR2 SVGAGI. The ends were cut back, 6 bases at V and 7 bases at J, with 15 bases in the middle. The CDR3 DNA sequence: TGTGCCAGCAGATTTAGTGAACGGGGTGAAGCTTTCTTT. This gives the protein CASRFSERGEAFF.

The gene calls are TRBV28 and TRBJ1-2, with D possibly TRBD1 on 6 matching bases. This CDR3 region has 14 residues. Trimming cost V 3 bases and J 4 bases, with 12 bases left between them. CDR1 and CDR2 (germline): MDHEN, SYDVKM. The CDR3 nucleotides are TGTGCCAGCAGTTTGTCAGGGGTCGGCTATGGCTACACCTTC. It yields the protein CASSLSGVGYGYTF.

The V gene is TRBV5-5, the J gene TRBJ1-2, with D possibly TRBD1 on 6 matching bases. The germline V gene has CDR1 SGHKS and CDR2 YYEKEE (reference sequence). Deletions cut 0 bases from V and 3 bases from J, with 12 bases between. This CDR3 has 15 amino acids. The CDR3 DNA follows: TGTGCCAGCAGCTTGGGTTTGGACAGTCACTATGGCTACACCTTC. Translated, it gives CASSLGLDSHYGYTF.

This CDR3 reads CASSQESLAGNKNIQYF. DNA of the CDR3: TGTGCCAGCAGCCAAGAGTCACTAGCGGGGAACAAAAACATTCAGTACTTC. The chain recombines TRBV4-2 with TRBJ2-4, with 10 bases aligning to TRBD2. CDR1 is LGHNA and CDR2 is YNFKEQ in the germline V gene. Germline trimming cut 0 bases from V and 3 bases from J; bases unmatched to any gene: 5. The length of the CDR3 is 17 residues.

This chain uses TRBV7-2 with TRBJ2-7; 13 bases are a match to TRBD2. Germline trimming cut 4 bases from V and 2 bases from J; bases unmatched to any gene: 8. This CDR3 has 17 amino acids. The germline gives CDR1 SGHTA, CDR2 FQGNSA. CDR3 in amino acids: CASSWTSGRGGPYEQYF. The CDR3, as DNA: TGTGCCAGCAGCTGGACTAGCGGGAGAGGAGGCCCCTACGAGCAGTACTTC.

The chain couples TRBV7-9 to TRBJ2-7, with TRBD1 identical over 10 bases. CDR3 length equals 18 residues. J was trimmed by 4 bases and V by 2 bases; bases with no gene match: 14. CDR1 and CDR2 (germline): SEHNR, FQNEAQ (reference sequence). CDR3 protein: CASSLPRQGAFISYEQYF. The CDR3 DNA follows: TGTGCCAGCAGCTTACCTAGACAGGGGGCTTTTATCTCTTACGAGCAGTACTTC.

The V and J genes are TRBV7-2 and TRBJ2-4, with D perhaps TRBD2 (6 bases). Trimming pared 2 bases from V and 0 bases from J, leaving 14 bases between. Germline V lookup: CDR1 SGHTA, CDR2 FQGNSA. CDR3 length: 17 residues. The CDR3 sequence is CASSLLGTHVAKNIQYF. CDR3 sequence (DNA): TGTGCCAGCAGCTTACTGGGGACTCACGTAGCCAAAAACATTCAGTACTTC.

V is TRBV6-6 and J is TRBJ2-7; D is ambiguous. The CDR3 is made up of 12 amino acids. The germline gives CDR1 MNHNY, CDR2 SVGAGI (reference sequence). The ends were cut back, 4 bases at V and 2 bases at J, with 6 bases in the middle. CDR3 protein: CASSLEPYEQYF. Written as DNA, the CDR3 is TGTGCCAGCAGTTTGGAGCCCTACGAGCAGTACTTC.

The chain couples TRBV19 to TRBJ1-5; 8 nucleotides line up with TRBD1. Trimming at V came to 7 bases and at J to 5 bases, leaving 4 bases not matched to a gene. The CDR3 consists of 13 residues. Germline CDR1 LNHDA, CDR2 SQIVND (reference sequence). DNA of the CDR3: TGTGCCAGTACTCAGGGGGCGGATCAGCCCCAGCATTTT. This translates into CASTQGADQPQHF.

The chain couples TRBV19 to TRBJ1-2; 7 bases are shared with TRBD1. The CDR3 sequence is 13 residues long. Unmatched junction bases numbered 2, after V lost 3 bases and J lost 4 bases. Germline V gives CDR1 LNHDA, CDR2 SQIVND (reference sequence). The CDR3, as DNA: TGTGCCAGTAGTATTGGACAGGTCTATGGCTACACCTTC. Translated, it gives CASSIGQVYGYTF.

This chain's CDR3 is CASSVGSRAGDTQYF. CDR3 nucleotide sequence: TGTGCCAGCAGCGTAGGGAGCAGGGCGGGGGATACGCAGTATTTT. The chain uses TRBV9 and TRBJ2-3; the D gene is possibly TRBD2 (6 bases). The ends were cut back, 0 bases at V and 6 bases at J, with 14 bases in the middle. Per germline, CDR1 SGDLS and CDR2 YYNGEE. The CDR3 runs to 15 residues.

The genes are TRBV7-2 and TRBJ1-2; maybe TRBD1 (6 bases). The germline V gene encodes CDR1 SGHTA and CDR2 FQGNSA. V gave up 1 base and J gave up 8 bases, with 14 bases separating them. CDR3 length: 14 amino acids. The CDR3 spells CASSLEGGGYGYTF. The CDR3 DNA sequence: TGTGCCAGCAGCTTAGAGGGAGGGGGGTACGGCTACACCTTC.

The chain has TRBV6-1 and TRBJ2-3, with 10 bases fitting TRBD1. Germline loops: CDR1 MNHNS, CDR2 SASEGT. This CDR3 contains 17 residues. V lost 2 bases to trimming and J lost 7 bases; unmatched junction nucleotides: 12. Here the CDR3 reads CASSEMPGQGSRNTQYF. The DNA of the CDR3 is TGTGCCAGCAGTGAAATGCCGGGACAGGGGAGTAGGAATACGCAGTATTTT.

The chain combines TRBV9 with TRBJ1-4; 8 bases agree with TRBD1. This CDR3 contains 14 residues. Germline lookup yields CDR1 SGDLS and CDR2 YYNGEE. The junction had 2 bases not matched to a gene; V was cut back by 5 bases and J by 2 bases. The CDR3 loop is CASSRTGTNEKLFF. In nucleotides, the CDR3 is TGTGCCAGCAGTAGGACAGGGACTAATGAAAAACTGTTTTTT.

The chain recombines TRBV7-2 with TRBJ2-5, with D perhaps matching TRBD2 (6 bases). The CDR3 is made up of 15 amino acids. The germline V gene encodes CDR1 SGHTA and CDR2 FQGNSA. V was pared by 3 bases and J by 1 base, with 12 bases between. CDR3 coding DNA: TGTGCCAGCAGCTTCGGCGGAGGGCCCCAAGAGACCCAGTACTTC. Protein: CASSFGGGPQETQYF.

This clone appeared a single time. This chain connects TRBV7-8 to TRBJ1-2, with TRBD1 as a possible D gene (5 bases). The CDR3 contains 14 residues. Germline V gives CDR1 SGHVS, CDR2 FQNEAQ. V was trimmed by 3 bases and J by 7 bases, leaving 15 bases between them. This CDR3 reads CASSFSRESPGYTF. The DNA of the CDR3 is TGTGCCAGCAGCTTCTCCAGGGAATCTCCTGGCTACACCTTC.

The DNA for the CDR3 is TGCGCCAGCAGCCATGACTTGAGCTCTGGAAACACCATATATTTT. The encoded protein is CASSHDLSSGNTIYF. The rearrangement uses TRBV4-3 and TRBJ1-3; D is uncertain. Trimming took 3 bases from V and 0 from J, leaving 9 bases between them. The CDR3 has 15 residues. Looked up from germline, CDR1 is LGHNA and CDR2 is YSLEER.